Listed below are T cell receptor beta chains from one sample, sequenced in a study of long-term antiretroviral therapy in people with HIV. The repertoire was sequenced with immunoSEQ multiplex PCR; TCRdb's copy has only in-frame clones and lacks some. The sample shows approximately 32,000 clones, 65% to 90% of them seen only once. Specimen: unsorted PBMCs, collected 0.3 years after starting antiretroviral therapy. These receptor sequences come from a man between 18 and 29 years old with HIV. Each CDR3 is given with its conserved first and last residue. The D gene is left open where the match is weak. Not all rows give a size; the values are once, few, many and, for expanded clones, a class.

V gene	clone size	J gene	D gene	CDR3 DNA	CDR3 protein
TRBV29-1	.	TRBJ2-1	TRBD2	TGCAGCGTTGGAGCGGGGGGGCCAAATGAGCAGTTCTTC	CSVGAGGPNEQFF
TRBV4-3	once	TRBJ1-5	.	TGCGCCAGCAGCCAGGACCGAGGACTGCCGAATCAGCCCCAGCATTTT	CASSQDRGLPNQPQHF
TRBV28	.	TRBJ2-1	TRBD1	TGTGCCAGCACCGGACAGGGGGCCTACAATGAGCAGTTCTTC	CASTGQGAYNEQFF
TRBV5-4	.	TRBJ2-1	TRBD2	TGTGCCAGCAGCCGAGGGACTAGCGGGACCAATGAGCAGTTCTTC	CASSRGTSGTNEQFF
TRBV5-1	few	TRBJ2-2	.	TGCGCCAGCAGCAGCCAGTACACCGGGGAGCTGTTTTTT	CASSSQYTGELFF
TRBV7-8	once	TRBJ1-1	.	TGTGCCAGCAGCACCCGGGGGGTGGGCACTGAAGCTTTCTTT	CASSTRGVGTEAFF
TRBV6-4	once	TRBJ2-3	TRBD2	TGTGCCAGCAGTTACCAAGCGGGAGGGTTGGATACGCAGTATTTT	CASSYQAGGLDTQYF
TRBV6-4	.	TRBJ2-1	.	TGTGCCAGCAGTGAGCGGGATGATTACAATGAGCAGTTCTTC	CASSERDDYNEQFF
TRBV7-9	.	TRBJ1-5	.	TGTGCCAGCAGCTTGTCAGGTCCGGATAATCAGCCCCAGCATTTT	CASSLSGPDNQPQHF
TRBV5-4	.	TRBJ2-3	TRBD2	TGTGCCAGCAGCTTGCACCTTCCTAGCGGGGGGCGGGATACGCAGTATTTT	CASSLHLPSGGRDTQYF
TRBV5-1	.	TRBJ2-3	.	TGCGCCAGCAGCCCCGGGACTAGCACAGATACGCAGTATTTT	CASSPGTSTDTQYF
TRBV10-1	few	TRBJ2-2	TRBD1	TGCGCCAGCAGTGCCCAGGGGGCAGGGGAGCTGTTTTTT	CASSAQGAGELFF
TRBV9	.	TRBJ1-2	.	TGTGCCAGCAGTGCTGACAACAGGAACTATGGCTACACCTTC	CASSADNRNYGYTF
TRBV18	.	TRBJ2-1	TRBD1	TGTGCCAGCCAACCCCTGGACAGGGGGCTGAACAATGAGCAGTTCTTC	CASQPLDRGLNNEQFF
TRBV6-5	few	TRBJ1-2	TRBD1	TGTGCCAGCAGTTACCTCTCTCGGACAGGCTATGGCTACACCTTC	CASSYLSRTGYGYTF
TRBV18	.	TRBJ1-3	.	TGTGCCAGCTCACCAGGGAGCACTGGAAACACCATATATTTT	CASSPGSTGNTIYF
TRBV29-1	once	TRBJ2-7	.	TGCAGCGTTGGACAGCCCGGTAACGAGCAGTACTTC	CSVGQPGNEQYF
TRBV5-1	.	TRBJ1-1	.	TGCGCCAGCAGCGAAGTAGGCCCGGGGACTGAAGCTTTCTTT	CASSEVGPGTEAFF
TRBV5-6	.	TRBJ1-1	.	TGTGCCAGCAGCACCCAGGGGACGGTCACTGAAGCTTTCTTT	CASSTQGTVTEAFF
TRBV9	.	TRBJ2-3	TRBD2	TGTGCCAGCAGCACCCGGACTAGCGGTCTCACAGATACGCAGTATTTT	CASSTRTSGLTDTQYF
TRBV4-1	.	TRBJ2-7	.	TGCGCCAGCAGCCGAAAACCGGGCCACGAGCAGTACTTC	CASSRKPGHEQYF
TRBV25-1	.	TRBJ2-7	TRBD1	TGTGCCAGCAGTGACGTTACTGGGGGACAGGGGTCCGAGCAGTACTTC	CASSDVTGGQGSEQYF
TRBV5-1	.	TRBJ1-6	.	TGCGCCAGCAGCGCAGGGAATAGGGATTCACCCCTCCACTTT	CASSAGNRDSPLHF
TRBV6-1	.	TRBJ1-1	.	TGTGCCAGCAGTGAGATCACAGTGGGTACTGAAGCTTTCTTT	CASSEITVGTEAFF
TRBV7-3	.	TRBJ2-7	TRBD1	TGTGCCAGCAGGAGCCGGGACAGGGTGGGGGAGCAGTACTTC	CASRSRDRVGEQYF
TRBV2	.	TRBJ1-1	.	TGTGCCAGCAGTTTACAGGGAGGGGACACTGAAGCTTTCTTT	CASSLQGGDTEAFF
TRBV6-1	.	TRBJ2-7	.	TGTGCCAGCAGTGTCAGGGTTTCCTACGAGCAGTACTTC	CASSVRVSYEQYF
TRBV29-1	.	TRBJ2-5	.	TGCAGCGTTGCCGCGGCAGATTCGTACCAAGAGACCCAGTACTTC	CSVAAADSYQETQYF
TRBV5-1	.	TRBJ1-5	.	TGCGCCAGCAGCTTGGGTGGGGGCCTAGGGGTATTTTTGAAGCCCCAGCATTTT	CASSLGGGLGVFLKPQHF
TRBV2	.	TRBJ1-2	TRBD1	TGTGCCAGCAGTAACCGGGACAGAGTATATGGCTACACCTTC	CASSNRDRVYGYTF
TRBV30	.	TRBJ2-5	TRBD1	TGTGCCTGGAGGAACAGGGGGCTGGGGTGGAAGACCCAGTACTTC	CAWRNRGLGWKTQYF
TRBV7-9	.	TRBJ2-2	.	TGTGCCAGCAGCCGGGTAGGGGAGCTGTTTTTT	CASSRVGELFF
TRBV7-6	.	TRBJ2-7	.	TGTGCCAGCAGCCCTGTCCCCCGGTCCTACGAGCAGTACTTC	CASSPVPRSYEQYF
TRBV7-2	few	TRBJ2-2	.	TGTGCCAGCAGCTTATTTACAGGAAACACCGGGGAGCTGTTTTTT	CASSLFTGNTGELFF
TRBV12-5	.	TRBJ1-4	TRBD1	TGTGCTAGTGGCCAACAGGGGGCTGTGGAAAAACTGTTTTTT	CASGQQGAVEKLFF
TRBV19	.	TRBJ1-2	.	TGTGCCAGTAGTATAGATCCCTGGAGGGTTGATGGCTACACCTTC	CASSIDPWRVDGYTF
TRBV4-1	.	TRBJ2-7	.	TGCGCCAGCAGCCAAGACCCCGGGGCTCTCTACGAGCAGTACTTC	CASSQDPGALYEQYF
TRBV27	.	TRBJ2-7	TRBD2	TGTGCCAGCAGTTCCCTCCTGAGCGGGGTTATCTCCTACGAGCAGTACTTC	CASSSLLSGVISYEQYF
TRBV11-1	.	TRBJ2-7	.	TGTGCCAGCAGCTTAGGGCAGGGTCGCTACGAGCAGTACTTC	CASSLGQGRYEQYF
TRBV2	.	TRBJ1-2	.	TGTGCCAGCACCCGCCGGCGATATTTTGGCAGCGCCTTTTCTTATGGCTACACCTTC	CASTRRRYFGSAFSYGYTF
TRBV6-1	few	TRBJ2-7	TRBD2	TGTGCCAGCAGTGAACGGGGGGGAGTCCGAGAGCAGTACTTC	CASSERGGVREQYF
TRBV5-1	.	TRBJ2-7	TRBD1	TGCGCCAGCAGCCATAATCAGGGGGCAGAGCAGTACTTC	CASSHNQGAEQYF
TRBV20-1	once	TRBJ2-5	.	TGCAGTGCTAGCCAGCAAGAGACCCAGTACTTC	CSASQQETQYF
TRBV18	.	TRBJ1-1	.	TGTGCCAGCTCACCATACCAGGGCTCGAACACTGAAGCTTTCTTT	CASSPYQGSNTEAFF
TRBV11-2	.	TRBJ2-1	.	TGTGCCAGCAGCCCGACCAGTGGGGGCTGGTACAATGAGCAGTTCTTC	CASSPTSGGWYNEQFF
TRBV27	once	TRBJ2-7	.	TGTGCCAGCAGTCACAAAGCGGTAACCTACGAGCAGTACTTC	CASSHKAVTYEQYF
TRBV4-1	.	TRBJ1-3	.	TGCGCCAGCAGCCAAAGCCTTGGCTCTGGAAACACCATATATTTT	CASSQSLGSGNTIYF
TRBV13	.	TRBJ2-5	.	TGTGCCAGCAGCTACCTCTCGGGCCCAGAGAAGACCCAGTACTTC	CASSYLSGPEKTQYF